This T cell receptor (beta chain) originates from a study of blood T cell repertoires in COVID-19. This CDR3 spans 13 amino acids. Trimming stripped 2 bases from V and 4 bases from J, with 9 bases between. The assay was immunoSEQ multiplex PCR, and TCRdb's table has in-frame clones only and misses some. The top ten clones hold over 7.5% of a sample with under 250,000 clones, roughly 80% of them seen once. This TCR was recovered from a man older than 75 with acute or convalescent COVID-19. Sequencing was carried out using peripheral blood. V gene TRBV12-3 or TRBV12-4 combines with J gene TRBJ2-7; D remains unclear. The CDR3 loop reads CASSLNSFYEQYF. The CDR3 DNA is TGTGCCAGCAGTTTAAACAGTTTTTACGAGCAGTACTTC.